The TCR beta chain under discussion was sequenced for a study of CD8+ T cells in alopecia areata. Study outcomes and limitations: Scalp data also include sequences from resident alphabeta T cells of normal skin. Across lesional scalp, and particularly alopecia totalis/universalis, clonality surpassed that of normal scalp.

Peripheral blood and lesional scalp punch biopsies were taken from alopecia areata patients. Investigators sorted PBMCs to obtain both CD4+ and CD8+ T cells. RNA was isolated and reverse transcribed to cDNA, the sequencing template. This table comes from immunoSEQ multiplex PCR, and its TCRdb copy is limited to in-frame clones, with some not included. The sample gives around 250,000 clones, roughly two thirds of which show up once; about 1.3% is in the top ten. On this clone: No antigen is known for it.

V lost 3 bases, J lost 6 bases, and 21 bases lay in between. The CDR3 is 16 amino acids. Germline loops: CDR1 GTSNPN, CDR2 SVGIG (reference sequence). Sequencing used CD4+ T cells sorted from blood, obtained at week 0. This clonotype was obtained from a human donor with alopecia areata. This chain connects TRBV30 to TRBJ1-5; the D gene is possibly TRBD1 (6 bases). The CDR3 reads CAWSRLGGAPSQPQHF. CDR3 nucleotide sequence: TGTGCCTGGAGCAGATTGGGGGGGGCGCCTAGTCAGCCCCAGCATTTT.